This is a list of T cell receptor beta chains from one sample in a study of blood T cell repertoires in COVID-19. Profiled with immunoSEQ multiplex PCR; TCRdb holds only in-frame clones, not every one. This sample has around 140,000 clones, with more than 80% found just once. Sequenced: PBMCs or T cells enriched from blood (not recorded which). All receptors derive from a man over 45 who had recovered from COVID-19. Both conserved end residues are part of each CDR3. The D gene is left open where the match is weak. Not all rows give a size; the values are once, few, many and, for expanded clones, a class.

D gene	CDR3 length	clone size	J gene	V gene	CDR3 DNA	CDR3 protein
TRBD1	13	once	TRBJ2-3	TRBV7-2	TGTGCCAGCGAAGACAGGGGGTCAGATACGCAGTATTTT	CASEDRGSDTQYF
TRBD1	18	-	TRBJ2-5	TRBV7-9	TGTGCCAGCCCCTCCTCGGGGCGGGACAGGCCGTACCAAGAGACCCAGTACTTC	CASPSSGRDRPYQETQYF
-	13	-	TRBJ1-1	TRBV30	TGTGCCTGGAGTGGACGGGGGGGGACTGAAGCTTTCTTT	CAWSGRGGTEAFF
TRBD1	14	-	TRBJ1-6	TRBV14	TGTGCCAGCAGCCTCGGACAGGGGGCGGTACCCCTCCACTTT	CASSLGQGAVPLHF
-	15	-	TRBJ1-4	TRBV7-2	TGTGCCAGCAGCTTAGGAGGCAGACAGGAAGAAAAACTGTTTTTT	CASSLGGRQEEKLFF
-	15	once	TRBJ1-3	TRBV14	TGTGCCAGCAGCCCCTACAGCCGGGGTGGAAACACCATATATTTT	CASSPYSRGGNTIYF
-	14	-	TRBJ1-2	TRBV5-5	TGTGCCAGCAGCCAGATGACGGGGAACTATGGCTACACCTTC	CASSQMTGNYGYTF
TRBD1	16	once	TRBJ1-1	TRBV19	TGTGCCAGTAGTCTACCTCCGGGACAGGGGGTAGGTGAAGCTTTCTTT	CASSLPPGQGVGEAFF
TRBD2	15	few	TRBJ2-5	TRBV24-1	TGTGCCACCAGTGATTTTGGGACTAGCGGAGAGACCCAGTACTTC	CATSDFGTSGETQYF
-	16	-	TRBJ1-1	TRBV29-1	TGCAGCGTTGCCGTAGGAGGGAGGGGACGGGCGGCGAAAACAGACTTT	CSVAVGGRGRAAKTDF
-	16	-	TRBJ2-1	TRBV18	TGTGCCAGCTCACCACGTGGCGGGCCTACCTACAATGAGCAGTTCTTC	CASSPRGGPTYNEQFF
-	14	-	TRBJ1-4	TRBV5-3	TGTGCCAGAAGCTTCGGTCAGAGGAATGAAAAACTGTTTTTT	CARSFGQRNEKLFF
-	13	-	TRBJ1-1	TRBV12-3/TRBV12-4	TGTGCCAGCAGTTTAAACCTAAACACTGAAGCTTTCTTT	CASSLNLNTEAFF
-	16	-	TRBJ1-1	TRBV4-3	TGCGCCAGCAGCCAAGAACCCGCCGTGCGGAACACTGAAGCTTTCTTT	CASSQEPAVRNTEAFF
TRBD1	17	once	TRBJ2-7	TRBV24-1	TGTGCCACCAGGACAGTGGGACAGGGGCCCCTAGCCTACGAGCAGTACTTC	CATRTVGQGPLAYEQYF
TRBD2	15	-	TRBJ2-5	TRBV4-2	TGTGCCAGCAGCCAAGGAGCTAGCGGTCAAGAGACCCAGTACTTC	CASSQGASGQETQYF
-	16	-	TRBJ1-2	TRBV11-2	TGTGCCAGCAGCCCGAGTCCCGGCAGGGCGGACTATGGCTACACCTTC	CASSPSPGRADYGYTF
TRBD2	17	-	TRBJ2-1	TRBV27	TGTGCCAGCAGTTTCGGTCGGCGGGAGCTTTCCTACAATGAGCAGTTCTTC	CASSFGRRELSYNEQFF
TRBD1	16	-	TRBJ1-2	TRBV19	TGTGCCAGTAGCACTACTAGAAGGGGGCTCGGCTATGGCTACACCTTC	CASSTTRRGLGYGYTF
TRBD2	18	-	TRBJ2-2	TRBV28	TGTGCCAGCAGTGGTCTTAGCGGGAGGGCCATAGGCCCCGGGGAGCTGTTTTTT	CASSGLSGRAIGPGELFF
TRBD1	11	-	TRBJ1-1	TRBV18	TGTGCCAGCTCACCGGACAGGGAAGCTTTCTTT	CASSPDREAFF
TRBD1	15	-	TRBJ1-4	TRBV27	TGTGCCAGCAGCATCAGGGGGATAAGTGGGGAAAAACTGTTTTTT	CASSIRGISGEKLFF